The rows below give T cell receptor beta chains drawn from one sample of a study of identical twins. TCRdb used MiXCR to reprocess the 5' RACE reads, holding one entry per CDR3 protein. The data contain 200,000 to 250,000 distinct CDR3 sequences, about 7% of them seen just once; the ten biggest clones take up 3% to 4%. These same records also appear under a second study, on yellow fever vaccine responses in identical twins.

The specimen was memory (CD45RO+) T cells sorted from blood. These receptors originate from a woman aged 18-29 years in good health. CDR3s include the opening cysteine and the closing phenylalanine or tryptophan. The order of the fields is D gene, V gene, J gene, CDR3 length, clone size, CDR3 DNA, CDR3 protein. The D gene is left open where the match is weak. The listing skips clone size in some rows; elsewhere it reads once, few, many or a size class.

NA,TRBV2,TRBJ1-5,12,NA,TGTGCCAGCAGTGAAGCAAGCCGGCCCCAGCATTTT,CASSEASRPQHF
TRBD1,TRBV5-1,TRBJ2-2,15,many,TGCGCCAGCAGCGGAGGGGACAGGGTGACCGGGGAGCTGTTTTTT,CASSGGDRVTGELFF
NA,TRBV5-1,TRBJ2-2,16,NA,TGCGCCAGCAGCAACGGAGGGTTCCAGAACACCGGGGAGCTGTTTTTT,CASSNGGFQNTGELFF
TRBD1,TRBV28,TRBJ2-1,15,NA,TGTGCCAGCAGTTCGGGACAGGGTAATCACAATGAGCAGTTCTTC,CASSSGQGNHNEQFF
NA,TRBV29-1,TRBJ1-3,14,many,TGCAGCGTTGGCTGGGGGGCGGCTGGAAACACCATATATTTT,CSVGWGAAGNTIYF
TRBD1,TRBV5-1,TRBJ2-3,14,many,TGCGCCAGCAGCATCAGGGGGATGACAGATACGCAGTATTTT,CASSIRGMTDTQYF
TRBD2,TRBV7-9,TRBJ2-1,17,many,TGTGCCAGCAGCGAGCGACTAGCGGGAACCTCCTACAATGAGCAGTTCTTC,CASSERLAGTSYNEQFF
NA,TRBV20-1,TRBJ1-5,15,few,TGCAGTGCTAGAGATTGGGCAGGGGAATATCAGCCCCAGCATTTT,CSARDWAGEYQPQHF
NA,TRBV28,TRBJ2-5,12,NA,TGTGCCAGCAGCATCATCCAAGAGACCCAGTACTTC,CASSIIQETQYF
NA,TRBV5-4,TRBJ2-3,15,few,TGTGCCAGCAGCTTCGTTCAGCAGGGCACAGATACGCAGTATTTT,CASSFVQQGTDTQYF
NA,TRBV12-3/TRBV12-4,TRBJ1-3,13,many,TGTGCCAGCAGTTTAGGGACTGGAAACACCATATATTTT,CASSLGTGNTIYF
NA,TRBV12-3/TRBV12-4,TRBJ2-1,15,NA,TGTGCCAGCAGCTGGGACTCCGGGGGTTACAATGAGCAGTTCTTC,CASSWDSGGYNEQFF
NA,TRBV21-1,TRBJ2-3,16,few,TGTGCCAGCAGCAAGTTGGACAGGCATAACACAGATACGCAGTATTTT,CASSKLDRHNTDTQYF
NA,TRBV20-1,TRBJ1-5,15,many,TGCAGTGCTAGAGAAATAGGCGGTTTCAATCAGCCCCAGCATTTT,CSAREIGGFNQPQHF
NA,TRBV29-1,TRBJ1-1,10,many,TGCAGCATCGAAAACACTGAAGCTTTCTTT,CSIENTEAFF
TRBD1,TRBV6-4,TRBJ2-1,15,NA,TGTGCCAGCAGTCAGACAGGGGGCGATTACAATGAGCAGTTCTTC,CASSQTGGDYNEQFF
NA,TRBV10-2,TRBJ2-1,16,many,TGCGCCAGCAGTGAGTATCAGGAGAAGTCCTACAATGAGCAGTTCTTC,CASSEYQEKSYNEQFF
NA,TRBV20-1,TRBJ2-3,13,NA,TGCAGTGCTAGAGTAGAGGGCGCAGATACGCAGTATTTT,CSARVEGADTQYF
NA,TRBV11-2,TRBJ2-7,16,few,TGTGCCAGCAGCTTAATGCCCCGGGACACCTCCTACGAGCAGTACTTC,CASSLMPRDTSYEQYF
NA,TRBV21-1,TRBJ1-5,15,few,TGTGCCAGCAGCCACCGGGAACCCGGGGAGAAGCCCCAGCATTTT,CASSHREPGEKPQHF
NA,TRBV5-1,TRBJ1-6,16,many,TGCGCCAGCAGCTTGAAGATGGCCGGGCCCAATTCACCCCTCCACTTT,CASSLKMAGPNSPLHF
TRBD2,TRBV7-9,TRBJ2-1,13,NA,TGTGCCAGCAGCCTAGCGGGAGACAGGGAGCAGTTCTTC,CASSLAGDREQFF
TRBD2,TRBV4-1,TRBJ2-1,13,NA,TGCGCCAGCAGCCGCCCTGGGGGGGATGAGCAGTTCTTC,CASSRPGGDEQFF